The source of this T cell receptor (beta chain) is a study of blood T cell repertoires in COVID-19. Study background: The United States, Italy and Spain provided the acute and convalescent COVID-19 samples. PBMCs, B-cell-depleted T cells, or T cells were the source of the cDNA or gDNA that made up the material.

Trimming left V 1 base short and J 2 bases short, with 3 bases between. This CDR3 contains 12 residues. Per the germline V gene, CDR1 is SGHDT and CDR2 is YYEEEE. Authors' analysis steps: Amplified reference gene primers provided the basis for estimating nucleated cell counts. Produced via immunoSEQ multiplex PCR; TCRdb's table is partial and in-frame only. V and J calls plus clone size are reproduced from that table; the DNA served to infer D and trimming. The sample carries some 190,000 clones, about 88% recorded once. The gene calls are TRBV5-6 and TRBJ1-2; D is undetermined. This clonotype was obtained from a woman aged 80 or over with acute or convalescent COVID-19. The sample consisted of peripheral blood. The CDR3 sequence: CASSLPNYGYTF. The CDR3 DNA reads TGTGCCAGCAGCTTGCCGAACTATGGCTACACCTTC. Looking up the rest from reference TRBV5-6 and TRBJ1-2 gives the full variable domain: DAGVTQSPTHLIKTRGQQVTLRCSPKSGHDTVSWYQQALGQGPQFIFQYYEEEERQRGNFPDRFSGHQFPNYSSELNVNALLLGDSALYLCASSLPNYGYTFGSGTRLTVV.